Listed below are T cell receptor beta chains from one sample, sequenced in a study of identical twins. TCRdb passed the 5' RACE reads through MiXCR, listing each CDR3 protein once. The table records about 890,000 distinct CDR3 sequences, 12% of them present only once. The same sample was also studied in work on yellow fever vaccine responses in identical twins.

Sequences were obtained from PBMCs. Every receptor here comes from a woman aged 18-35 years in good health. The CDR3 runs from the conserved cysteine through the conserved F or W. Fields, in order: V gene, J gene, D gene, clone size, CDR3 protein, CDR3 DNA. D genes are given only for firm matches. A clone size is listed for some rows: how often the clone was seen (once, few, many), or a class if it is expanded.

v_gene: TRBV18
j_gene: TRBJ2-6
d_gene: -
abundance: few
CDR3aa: CASSKTATSGANVLTF
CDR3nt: TGTGCCAGCTCCAAGACCGCTACCTCTGGGGCCAACGTCCTGACTTTC

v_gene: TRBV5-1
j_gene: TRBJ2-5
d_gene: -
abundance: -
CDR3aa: CASRSSGTETQYF
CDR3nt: TGCGCCAGCAGAAGCTCGGGGACAGAGACCCAGTACTTC

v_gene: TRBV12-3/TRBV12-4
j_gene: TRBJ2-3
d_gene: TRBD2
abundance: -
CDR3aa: CASSRGAGGGSTDTQYF
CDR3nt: TGTGCCAGCAGCCGCGGGGCTGGCGGGGGTTCCACAGATACGCAGTATTTT

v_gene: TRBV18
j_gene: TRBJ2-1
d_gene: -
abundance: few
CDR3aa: CASSPRGEGYNEQFF
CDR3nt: TGTGCCAGCTCACCACGGGGGGAAGGCTACAATGAGCAGTTCTTC

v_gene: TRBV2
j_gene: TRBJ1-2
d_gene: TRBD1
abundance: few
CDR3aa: CASSEQGQGFGGYTF
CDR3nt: TGTGCCAGCAGTGAACAGGGACAGGGTTTTGGTGGCTACACCTTC

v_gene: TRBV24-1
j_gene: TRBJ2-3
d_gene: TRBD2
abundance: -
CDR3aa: CATAAGAADTQYF
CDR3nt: TGTGCCACCGCAGCGGGAGCGGCAGATACGCAGTATTTT

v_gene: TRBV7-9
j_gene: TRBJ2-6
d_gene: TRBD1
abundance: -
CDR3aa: CASSHPGSWTGGSGANVLTF
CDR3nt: TGTGCCAGCAGCCATCCGGGGTCGTGGACAGGGGGTTCTGGGGCCAACGTCCTGACTTTC

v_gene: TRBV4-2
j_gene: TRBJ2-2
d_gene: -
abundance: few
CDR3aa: CASSQDLASSTGELFF
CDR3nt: TGTGCCAGCAGCCAAGATTTGGCTAGCTCCACCGGGGAGCTGTTTTTT

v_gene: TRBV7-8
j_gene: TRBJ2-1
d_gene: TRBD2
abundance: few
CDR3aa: CASSLSGRGLARSGEQFF
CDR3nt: TGTGCCAGCAGCTTATCCGGAAGGGGACTAGCCCGATCGGGGGAGCAGTTCTTC

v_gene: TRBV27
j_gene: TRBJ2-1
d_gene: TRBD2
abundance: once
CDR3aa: CASSLLRTSGSLNEQFF
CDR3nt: TGTGCCAGCAGTTTACTCCGAACTAGCGGGTCCCTCAATGAGCAGTTCTTC

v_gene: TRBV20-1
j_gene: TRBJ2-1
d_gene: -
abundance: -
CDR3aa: CSASLSNEQFF
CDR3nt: TGCAGTGCTAGTCTCAGCAATGAGCAGTTCTTC

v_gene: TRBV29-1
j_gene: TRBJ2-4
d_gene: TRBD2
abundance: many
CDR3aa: CSAHGAGENIQYF
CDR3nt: TGCAGCGCCCACGGAGCGGGGGAAAACATTCAGTACTTC

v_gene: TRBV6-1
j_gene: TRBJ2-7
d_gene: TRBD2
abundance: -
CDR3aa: CASSHNRLAGGPFDYEQYF
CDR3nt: TGTGCCAGCAGCCACAACCGACTAGCGGGAGGGCCCTTCGATTACGAGCAGTACTTC

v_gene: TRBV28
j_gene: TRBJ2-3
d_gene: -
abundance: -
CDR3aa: CASSPVAIRRPAVSTDTQYF
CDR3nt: TGTGCCAGCAGTCCCGTAGCGATCAGGCGGCCCGCTGTGAGCACAGATACGCAGTATTTT

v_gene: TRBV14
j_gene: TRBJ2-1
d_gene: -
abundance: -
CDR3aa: CASSQGTAGEQFF
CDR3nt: TGTGCCAGCAGCCAAGGGACGGCGGGGGAGCAGTTCTTC

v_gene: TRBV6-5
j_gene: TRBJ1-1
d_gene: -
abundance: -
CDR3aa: CASSYSIQGNTEAFF
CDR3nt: TGTGCCAGCAGTTACTCGATACAGGGGAACACTGAAGCTTTCTTT

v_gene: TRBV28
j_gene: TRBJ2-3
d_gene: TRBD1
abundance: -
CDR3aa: CASSLPTGGESDTQYF
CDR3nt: TGTGCCAGCAGTTTACCCACAGGGGGCGAGTCAGATACGCAGTATTTT

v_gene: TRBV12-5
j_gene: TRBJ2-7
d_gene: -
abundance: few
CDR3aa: CASGLVRFEGEYLYEQYF
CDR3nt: TGTGCTAGTGGTTTGGTACGTTTTGAGGGGGAGTACCTTTACGAGCAGTACTTC

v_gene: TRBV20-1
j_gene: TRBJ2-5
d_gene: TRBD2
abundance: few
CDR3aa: CSAHRKPGLQETQYF
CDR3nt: TGCAGTGCTCACCGGAAGCCGGGACTACAAGAGACCCAGTACTTC

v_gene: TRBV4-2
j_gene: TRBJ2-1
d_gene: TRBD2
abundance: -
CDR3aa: CASSQETGGGYNEQFF
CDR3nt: TGTGCCAGCAGCCAAGAAACGGGAGGGGGGTACAATGAGCAGTTCTTC

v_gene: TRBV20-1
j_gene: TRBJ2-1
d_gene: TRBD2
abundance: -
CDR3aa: CSACPGLAGAPPFWNEQFF
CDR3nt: TGCAGTGCCTGTCCAGGACTAGCGGGGGCCCCCCCCTTTTGGAATGAGCAGTTCTTC

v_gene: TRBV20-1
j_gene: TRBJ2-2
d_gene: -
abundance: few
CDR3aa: CSALEATRPGELFF
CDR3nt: TGCAGTGCTCTTGAGGCTACCCGACCCGGGGAGCTGTTTTTT

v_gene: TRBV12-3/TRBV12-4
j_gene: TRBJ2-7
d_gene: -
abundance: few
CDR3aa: CASSFRVDSYEQYF
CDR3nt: TGTGCCAGCAGTTTCCGGGTGGATTCCTACGAGCAGTACTTC

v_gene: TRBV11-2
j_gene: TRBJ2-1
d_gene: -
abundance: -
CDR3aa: CASSLDPLRPTREQFF
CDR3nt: TGTGCCAGCAGCTTAGACCCACTTAGACCGACGCGTGAGCAGTTCTTC

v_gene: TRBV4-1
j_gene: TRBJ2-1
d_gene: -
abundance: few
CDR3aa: CASSQTTTSFPYNEQFF
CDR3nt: TGCGCCAGCAGCCAAACCACCACTAGCTTCCCCTACAATGAGCAGTTCTTC

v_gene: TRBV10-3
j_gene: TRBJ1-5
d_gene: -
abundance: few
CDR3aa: CAISREGYSQPQHF
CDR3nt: TGTGCCATCAGTAGAGAGGGTTACAGTCAGCCCCAGCATTTT

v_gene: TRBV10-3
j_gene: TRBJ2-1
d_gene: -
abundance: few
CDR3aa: CAISDGLGISYNEQFF
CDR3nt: TGTGCCATCAGTGACGGACTGGGGATCTCCTACAATGAGCAGTTCTTC

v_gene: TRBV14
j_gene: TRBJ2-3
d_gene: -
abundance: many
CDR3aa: CASSLYQTGDTQYF
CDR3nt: TGTGCCAGCAGCCTATACCAGACAGGAGATACGCAGTATTTT

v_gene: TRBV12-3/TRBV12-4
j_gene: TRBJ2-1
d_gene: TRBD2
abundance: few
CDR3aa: CASSFIVGLADNEQFF
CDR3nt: TGTGCCAGCAGTTTTATCGTAGGACTAGCGGACAATGAGCAGTTCTTC

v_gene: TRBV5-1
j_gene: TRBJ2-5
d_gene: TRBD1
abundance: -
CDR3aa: CASSSWTGGQETQYF
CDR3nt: TGCGCCAGCAGCTCATGGACAGGTGGGCAAGAGACCCAGTACTTC

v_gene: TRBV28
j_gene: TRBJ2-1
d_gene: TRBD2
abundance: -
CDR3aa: CASSFGVERGPSRCEQFF
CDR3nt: TGTGCCAGCAGTTTTGGGGTCGAGCGGGGTCCCTCAAGGTGTGAGCAGTTCTTC

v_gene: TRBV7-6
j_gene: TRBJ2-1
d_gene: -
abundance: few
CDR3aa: CASSLALQQVYEQFF
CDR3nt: TGTGCCAGCAGCTTAGCTCTCCAACAGGTCTATGAGCAGTTCTTC

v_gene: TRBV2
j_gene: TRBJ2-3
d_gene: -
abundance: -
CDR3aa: CASKVGAITDTQYF
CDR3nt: TGTGCCAGTAAGGTTGGCGCTATCACAGATACGCAGTATTTT

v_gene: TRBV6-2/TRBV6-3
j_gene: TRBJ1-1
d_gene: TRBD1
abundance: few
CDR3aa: CASDRQGGAEAFF
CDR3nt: TGTGCCAGCGACCGACAGGGAGGCGCTGAAGCTTTCTTT

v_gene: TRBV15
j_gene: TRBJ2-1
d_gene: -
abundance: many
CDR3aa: CATSDREGNEQFF
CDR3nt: TGTGCCACCAGCGACAGGGAGGGGAATGAGCAGTTCTTC

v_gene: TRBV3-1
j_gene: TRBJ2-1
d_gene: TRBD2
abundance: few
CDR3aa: CASSHGTSGGASHSYNEQFF
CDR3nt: TGTGCCAGCAGCCATGGGACTAGCGGGGGGGCTTCGCACTCCTACAATGAGCAGTTCTTC

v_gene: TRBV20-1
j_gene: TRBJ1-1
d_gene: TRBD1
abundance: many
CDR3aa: CSATQGRHTEAFF
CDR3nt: TGCAGTGCCACACAGGGGAGGCACACTGAAGCTTTCTTT

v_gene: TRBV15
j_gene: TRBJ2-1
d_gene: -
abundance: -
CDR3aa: CATSRAWGGPNEQFF
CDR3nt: TGTGCCACCAGCAGAGCCTGGGGGGGCCCCAATGAGCAGTTCTTC

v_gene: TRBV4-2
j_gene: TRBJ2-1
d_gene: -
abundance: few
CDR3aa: CASSQDGRVQQFF
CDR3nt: TGTGCCAGCAGCCAAGACGGACGCGTTCAGCAGTTCTTC

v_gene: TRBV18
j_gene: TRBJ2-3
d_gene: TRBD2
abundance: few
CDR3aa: CASSPPGRGSDTQYF
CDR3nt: TGTGCCAGCTCACCACCGGGGAGGGGCTCAGATACGCAGTATTTT

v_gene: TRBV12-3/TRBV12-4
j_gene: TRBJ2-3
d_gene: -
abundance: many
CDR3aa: CASRPGGVGTDTQYF
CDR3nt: TGTGCCAGCCGCCCTGGGGGAGTGGGCACAGATACGCAGTATTTT

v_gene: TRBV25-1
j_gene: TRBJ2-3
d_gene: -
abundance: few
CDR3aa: CASTPRGDIPTDTQYF
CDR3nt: TGTGCCAGCACCCCCCGGGGGGACATTCCCACAGATACGCAGTATTTT

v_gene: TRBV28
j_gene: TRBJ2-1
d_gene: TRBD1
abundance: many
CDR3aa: CASSHLGQGPNEQFF
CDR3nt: TGTGCCAGCAGTCATCTCGGACAGGGGCCAAATGAGCAGTTCTTC

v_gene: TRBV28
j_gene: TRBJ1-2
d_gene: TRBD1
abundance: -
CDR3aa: CASTLDRVAYGYTF
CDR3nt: TGTGCCAGCACCCTGGACAGGGTTGCCTATGGCTACACCTTC

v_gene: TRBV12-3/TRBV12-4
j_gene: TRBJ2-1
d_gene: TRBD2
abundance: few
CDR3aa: CASHTAGGNEQFF
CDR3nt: TGTGCCAGCCACACAGCGGGAGGCAATGAGCAGTTCTTC

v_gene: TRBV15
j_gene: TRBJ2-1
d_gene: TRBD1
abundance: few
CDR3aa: CATSRFGVGTGDNEQFF
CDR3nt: TGTGCCACCAGCAGATTTGGGGTTGGGACAGGGGACAATGAGCAGTTCTTC

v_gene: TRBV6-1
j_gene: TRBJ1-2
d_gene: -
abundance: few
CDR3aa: CASSPTYRVDYGYTF
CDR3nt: TGTGCCAGCAGTCCGACGTACAGGGTGGACTATGGCTACACCTTC

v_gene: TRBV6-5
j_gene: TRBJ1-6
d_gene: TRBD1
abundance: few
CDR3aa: CASSRTGQPLHF
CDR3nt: TGTGCCAGCAGCCGGACAGGGCAGCCCCTCCACTTT

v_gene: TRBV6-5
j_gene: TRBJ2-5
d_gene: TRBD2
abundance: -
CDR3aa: CASSYYGTSGGTYQETQYF
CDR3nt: TGTGCCAGCAGTTACTACGGGACTAGCGGGGGGACTTACCAAGAGACCCAGTACTTC

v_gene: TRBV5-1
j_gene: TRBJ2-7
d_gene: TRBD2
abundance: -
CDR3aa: CASSGYRPSGPYEQYF
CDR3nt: TGCGCCAGCAGCGGCTACCGGCCTAGCGGGCCCTACGAGCAGTACTTC

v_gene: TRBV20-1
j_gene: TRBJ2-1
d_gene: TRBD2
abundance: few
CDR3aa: CSARDIAGGWNNEQFF
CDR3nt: TGCAGTGCTAGAGATATCGCGGGAGGGTGGAACAATGAGCAGTTCTTC

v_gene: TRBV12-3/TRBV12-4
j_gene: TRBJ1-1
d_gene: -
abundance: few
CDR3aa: CASVTGYTEAFF
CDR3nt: TGTGCCAGCGTGACCGGTTACACTGAAGCTTTCTTT

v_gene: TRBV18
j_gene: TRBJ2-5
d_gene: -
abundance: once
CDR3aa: CASSPPWASGETQYF
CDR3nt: TGTGCCAGCTCACCACCTTGGGCCTCGGGGGAGACCCAGTACTTC

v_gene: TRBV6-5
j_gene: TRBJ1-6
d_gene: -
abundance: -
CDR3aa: CASTLSGSSYNSPLHF
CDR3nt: TGTGCCAGCACTTTGTCGGGGAGCTCCTATAATTCACCCCTCCACTTT

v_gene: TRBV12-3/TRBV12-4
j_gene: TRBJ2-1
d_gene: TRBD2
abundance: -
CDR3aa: CASRPLAGSSYNEQFF
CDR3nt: TGTGCCAGCAGACCACTAGCGGGCAGCTCCTACAATGAGCAGTTCTTC